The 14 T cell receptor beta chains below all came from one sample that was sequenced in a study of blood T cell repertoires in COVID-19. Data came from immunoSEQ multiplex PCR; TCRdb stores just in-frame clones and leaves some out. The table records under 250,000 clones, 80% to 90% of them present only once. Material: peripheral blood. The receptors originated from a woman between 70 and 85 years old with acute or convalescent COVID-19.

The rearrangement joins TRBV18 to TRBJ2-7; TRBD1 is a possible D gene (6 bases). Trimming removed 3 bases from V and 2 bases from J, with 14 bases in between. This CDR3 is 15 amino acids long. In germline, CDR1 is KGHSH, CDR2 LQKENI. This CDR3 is CASSPDSTGAYEQYF. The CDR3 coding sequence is TGTGCCAGCTCACCGGATTCGACAGGAGCCTACGAGCAGTACTTC.

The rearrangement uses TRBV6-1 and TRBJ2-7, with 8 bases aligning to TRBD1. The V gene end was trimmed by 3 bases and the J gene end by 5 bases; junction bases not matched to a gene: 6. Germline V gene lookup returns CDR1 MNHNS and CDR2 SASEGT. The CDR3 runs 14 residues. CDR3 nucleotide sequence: TGTGCCAGCAGTGAGAGGACAGGGCGCGACGAGCAGTACTTC. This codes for CASSERTGRDEQYF.

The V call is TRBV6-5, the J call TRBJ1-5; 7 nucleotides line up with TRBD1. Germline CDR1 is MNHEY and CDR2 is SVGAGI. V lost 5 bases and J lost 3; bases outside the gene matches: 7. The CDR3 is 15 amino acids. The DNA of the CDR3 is TGTGCCAGCAGTACCCCGACAGGGATCAATCAGCCCCAGCATTTT. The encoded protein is CASSTPTGINQPQHF.

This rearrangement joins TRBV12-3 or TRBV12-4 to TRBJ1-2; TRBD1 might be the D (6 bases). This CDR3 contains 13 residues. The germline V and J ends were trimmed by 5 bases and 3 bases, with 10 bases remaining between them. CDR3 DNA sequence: TGTGCCAGCAGTCAACAGGGACACTATGGCTACACCTTC. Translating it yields CASSQQGHYGYTF.

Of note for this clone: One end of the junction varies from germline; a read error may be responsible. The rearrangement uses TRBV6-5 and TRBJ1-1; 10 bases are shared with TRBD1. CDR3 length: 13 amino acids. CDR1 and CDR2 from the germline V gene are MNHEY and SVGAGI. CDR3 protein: CACRGQGLSEAFF. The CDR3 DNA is TGTGCCTGCAGGGGACAGGGGTTGTCTGAAGCTTTCTTT.

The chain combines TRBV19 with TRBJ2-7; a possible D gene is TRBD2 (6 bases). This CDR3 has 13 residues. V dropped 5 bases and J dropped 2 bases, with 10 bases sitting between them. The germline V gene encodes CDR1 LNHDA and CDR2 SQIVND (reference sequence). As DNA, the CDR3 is TGTGCCAGTAGTGGAGGGACCACCTACGAGCAGTACTTC. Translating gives CASSGGTTYEQYF.

The CDR3 loop is CASSQGIQGRGSVNYGYTF. CDR3 coding DNA: TGTGCCAGCAGCCAAGGAATCCAAGGTCGAGGGAGTGTTAACTATGGCTACACCTTC. The rearrangement links TRBV14 to TRBJ1-2, with D unclear. Germline values: CDR1 SGHDN, CDR2 FVKESK. This CDR3 has 19 residues. Trimming took 1 base from V and 1 from J, leaving 22 bases between them. Complete variable domain (other parts from reference TRBV14 and TRBJ1-2): EAGVTQFPSHSVIEKGQTVTLRCDPISGHDNLYWYRRVMGKEIKFLLHFVKESKQDESGMPNNRFLAERTGGTYSTLKVQPAELEDSGVYFCASSQGIQGRGSVNYGYTFGSGTRLTVV.

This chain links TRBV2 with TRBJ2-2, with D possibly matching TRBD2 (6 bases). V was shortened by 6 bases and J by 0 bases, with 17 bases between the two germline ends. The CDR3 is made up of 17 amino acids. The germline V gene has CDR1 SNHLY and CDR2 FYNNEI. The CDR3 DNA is TGTGCCAGCAGCCCATCTTCCGCGGGGTCGAACACCGGGGAGCTGTTTTTT. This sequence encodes CASSPSSAGSNTGELFF.

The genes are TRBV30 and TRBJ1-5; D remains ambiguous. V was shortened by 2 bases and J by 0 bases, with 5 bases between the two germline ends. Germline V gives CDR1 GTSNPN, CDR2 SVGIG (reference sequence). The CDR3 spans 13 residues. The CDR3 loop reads CAWSTASNQPQHF. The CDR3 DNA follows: TGTGCCTGGAGTACAGCTAGCAATCAGCCCCAGCATTTT.

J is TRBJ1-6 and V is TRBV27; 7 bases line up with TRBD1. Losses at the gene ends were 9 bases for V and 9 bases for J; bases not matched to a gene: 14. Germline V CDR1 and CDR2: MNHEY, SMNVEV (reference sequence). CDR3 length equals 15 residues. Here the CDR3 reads CASLAHRDRGSPLHF. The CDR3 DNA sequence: TGTGCCAGTCTCGCCCACCGGGACAGAGGTTCACCCCTCCACTTT.

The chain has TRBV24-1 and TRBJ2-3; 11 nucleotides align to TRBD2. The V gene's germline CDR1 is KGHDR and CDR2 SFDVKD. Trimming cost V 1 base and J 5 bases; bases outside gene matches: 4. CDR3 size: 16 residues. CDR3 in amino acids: CATSDLGTSGGDTQYF. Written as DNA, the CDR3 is TGTGCCACCAGTGATTTAGGGACTAGCGGAGGAGATACGCAGTATTTT.

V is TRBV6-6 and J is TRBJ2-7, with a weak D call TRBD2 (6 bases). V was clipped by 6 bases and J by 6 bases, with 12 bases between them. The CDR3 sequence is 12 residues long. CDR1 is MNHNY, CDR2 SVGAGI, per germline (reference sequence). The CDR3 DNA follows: TGTGCCAGCAGCTCCGGAGGGATCGAGCAGTACTTC. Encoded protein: CASSSGGIEQYF.

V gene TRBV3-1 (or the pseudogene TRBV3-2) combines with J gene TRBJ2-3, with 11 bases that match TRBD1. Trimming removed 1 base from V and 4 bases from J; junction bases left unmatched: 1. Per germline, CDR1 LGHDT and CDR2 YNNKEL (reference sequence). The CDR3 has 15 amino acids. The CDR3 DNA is TGTGCCAGCAGCCAAGGGACAGGGGGCGCAGATACGCAGTATTTT. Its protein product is CASSQGTGGADTQYF.

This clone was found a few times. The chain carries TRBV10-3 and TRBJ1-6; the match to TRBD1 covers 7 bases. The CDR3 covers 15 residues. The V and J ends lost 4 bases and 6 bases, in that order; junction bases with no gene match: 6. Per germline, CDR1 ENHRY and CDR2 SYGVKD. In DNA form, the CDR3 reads TGTGCCATCAGTGGACCGGGACAGCTTAATTCACCCCTCCACTTT. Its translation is CAISGPGQLNSPLHF.